The source of this TCR beta chain is a study of tumor and adjacent non-tumor tissue in lung cancer. Whole-study findings and limits: Significantly higher TCR diversity was found in tumor than normal lung. Tumor TCR diversity, when higher, was linked to shorter survival.

CDR3 length equals 15 residues. Germline V gives CDR1 SEHNR, CDR2 FQNEAQ (reference sequence). Trimming shortened V by 2 bases and J by 4 bases, and 9 bases separated the two germline ends. As concerns this clonotype: Antigen specificity is unknown. A clone one base away is much larger, so this may be a read error.

The library came from three nested PCR rounds adapted from ARM-PCR protocols. In TCRdb, the multiplex PCR reads were re-called with MiXCR into one record per CDR3 protein. This table holds approximately 100,000 distinct CDR3 sequences, roughly 60% found once. This sample's RNA came from whole unsorted tissue. The normal lung tissue was taken more than 3 cm from the tumor edge. The clonotype originates from a man under 40 with non-small cell lung cancer. The chain uses TRBV7-9 and TRBJ2-6; the D is unclear. Specimen: distant non-tumor lung tissue. The CDR3 nucleotides are TGTGCCAGCAGCTTACAGTGGCCAGGGGCCAACGTCCTGACTTTC. It yields the protein CASSLQWPGANVLTF. Based on the CDR3 plus reference TRBV7-9 and TRBJ2-6, the full variable domain is DTGVSQNPRHKITKRGQNVTFRCDPISEHNRLYWYRQTLGQGPEFLTYFQNEAQLEKSRLLSDRFSAERPKGSFSTLEIQRTEQGDSAMYLCASSLQWPGANVLTFGAGSRLTVL.